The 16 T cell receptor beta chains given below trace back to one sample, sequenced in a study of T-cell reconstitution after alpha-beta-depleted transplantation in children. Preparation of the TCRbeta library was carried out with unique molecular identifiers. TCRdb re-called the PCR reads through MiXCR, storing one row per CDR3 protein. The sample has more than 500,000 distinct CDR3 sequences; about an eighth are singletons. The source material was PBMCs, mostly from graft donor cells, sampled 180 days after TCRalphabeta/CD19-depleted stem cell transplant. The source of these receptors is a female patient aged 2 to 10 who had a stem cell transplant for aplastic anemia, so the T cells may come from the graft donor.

The chain's CDR3 is CASGLDGQSLREQFF. DNA of the CDR3: TGTGCTAGTGGTTTGGACGGACAGAGCCTTAGGGAGCAGTTCTTC. V usage is TRBV12-5 and J usage is TRBJ2-1, with D perhaps TRBD1 (6 bases). The CDR3 loop spans 15 amino acids. Germline CDR1 and CDR2: LGHNT and FRNRAP. Trimming pared 1 base from V and 10 bases from J, leaving 17 bases between.

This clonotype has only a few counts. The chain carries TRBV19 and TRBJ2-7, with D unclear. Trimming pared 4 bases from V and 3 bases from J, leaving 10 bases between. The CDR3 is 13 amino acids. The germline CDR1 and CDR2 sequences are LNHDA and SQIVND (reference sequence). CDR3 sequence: CASSTSGLYEQYF. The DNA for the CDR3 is TGTGCCAGTAGTACGTCCGGCCTCTACGAGCAGTACTTC.

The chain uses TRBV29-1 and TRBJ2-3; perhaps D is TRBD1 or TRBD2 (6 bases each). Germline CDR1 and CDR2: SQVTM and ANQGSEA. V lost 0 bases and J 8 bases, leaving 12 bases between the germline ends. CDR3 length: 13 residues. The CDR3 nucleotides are TGCAGCGTTGAAGAGGAGGGGGAGAGTACGCAGTATTTT. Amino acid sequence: CSVEEEGESTQYF.

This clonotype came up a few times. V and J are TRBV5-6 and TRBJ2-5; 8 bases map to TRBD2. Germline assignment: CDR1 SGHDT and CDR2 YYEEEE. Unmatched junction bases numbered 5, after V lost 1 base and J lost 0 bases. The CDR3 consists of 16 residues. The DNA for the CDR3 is TGTGCCAGCAGCTTGCCCGGGACTAGGTACCAAGAGACCCAGTACTTC. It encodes CASSLPGTRYQETQYF.

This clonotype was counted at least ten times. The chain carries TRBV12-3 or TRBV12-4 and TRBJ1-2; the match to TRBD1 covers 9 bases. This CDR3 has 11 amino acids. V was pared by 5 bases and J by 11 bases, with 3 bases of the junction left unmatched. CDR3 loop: CASSRDREYTF. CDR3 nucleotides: TGTGCCAGCAGTCGGGACAGGGAGTACACCTTC.

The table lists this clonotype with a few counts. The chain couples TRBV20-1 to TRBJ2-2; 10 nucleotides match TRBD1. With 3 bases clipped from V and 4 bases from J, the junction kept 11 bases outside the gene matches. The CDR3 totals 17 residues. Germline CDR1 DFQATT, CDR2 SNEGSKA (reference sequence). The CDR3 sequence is CSASPGWRTGGTGELFF. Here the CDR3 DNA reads TGCAGTGCTAGCCCGGGTTGGAGGACAGGGGGCACCGGGGAGCTGTTTTTT.

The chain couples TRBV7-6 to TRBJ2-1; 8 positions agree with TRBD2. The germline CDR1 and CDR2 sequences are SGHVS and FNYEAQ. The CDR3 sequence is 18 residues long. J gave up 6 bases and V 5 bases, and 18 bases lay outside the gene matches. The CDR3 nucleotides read TGTGCCAGCAGCCCTTGGCTCAAACCGGGAGGGCCCCTCAATGAGCAGTTCTTC. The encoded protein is CASSPWLKPGGPLNEQFF.

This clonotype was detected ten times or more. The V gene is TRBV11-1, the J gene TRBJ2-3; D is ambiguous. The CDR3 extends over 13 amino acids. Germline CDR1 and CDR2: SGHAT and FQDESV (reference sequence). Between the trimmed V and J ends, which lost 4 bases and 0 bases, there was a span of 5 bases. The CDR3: CASSSQSTDTQYF. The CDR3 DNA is TGTGCCAGCAGCTCCCAGAGCACAGATACGCAGTATTTT.

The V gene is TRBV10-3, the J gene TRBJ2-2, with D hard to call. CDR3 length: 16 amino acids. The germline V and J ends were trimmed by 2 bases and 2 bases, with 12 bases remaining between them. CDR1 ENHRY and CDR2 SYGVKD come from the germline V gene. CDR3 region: CAISEIRTYNTGELFF. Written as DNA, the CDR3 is TGTGCCATCAGTGAGATCAGGACCTACAACACCGGGGAGCTGTTTTTT.

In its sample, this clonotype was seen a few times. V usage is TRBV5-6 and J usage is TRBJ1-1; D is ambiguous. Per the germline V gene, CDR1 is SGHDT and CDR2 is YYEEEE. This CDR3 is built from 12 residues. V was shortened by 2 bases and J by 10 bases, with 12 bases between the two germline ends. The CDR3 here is CASSFWGKRAFF. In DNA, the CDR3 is TGTGCCAGCAGCTTTTGGGGAAAGCGAGCTTTCTTT.

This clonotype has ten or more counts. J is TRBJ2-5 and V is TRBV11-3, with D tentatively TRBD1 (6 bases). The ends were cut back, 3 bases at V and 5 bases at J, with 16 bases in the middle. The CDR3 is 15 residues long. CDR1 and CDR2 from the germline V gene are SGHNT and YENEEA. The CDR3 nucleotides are TGTGCCAGCAGCTTTCGAACAGGGCGGTGGGAGACCCAGTACTTC. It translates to CASSFRTGRWETQYF.

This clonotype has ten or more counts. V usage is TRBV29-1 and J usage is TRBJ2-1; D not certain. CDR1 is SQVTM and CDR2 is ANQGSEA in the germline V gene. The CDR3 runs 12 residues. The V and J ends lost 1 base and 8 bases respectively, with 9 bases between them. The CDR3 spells CSVEARRHEQFF. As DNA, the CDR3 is TGCAGCGTTGAAGCCAGAAGACATGAGCAGTTCTTC.

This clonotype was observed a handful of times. The CDR3 loop reads CASSESSNEKLFF. The CDR3 DNA follows: TGTGCCAGCAGTGAGAGCAGTAATGAAAAACTGTTTTTT. The chain couples TRBV6-1 to TRBJ1-4, with D unresolved. This CDR3 has 13 amino acids. Germline V gene lookup returns CDR1 MNHNS and CDR2 SASEGT. V was clipped by 3 bases and J by 4 bases, with 6 bases between them.

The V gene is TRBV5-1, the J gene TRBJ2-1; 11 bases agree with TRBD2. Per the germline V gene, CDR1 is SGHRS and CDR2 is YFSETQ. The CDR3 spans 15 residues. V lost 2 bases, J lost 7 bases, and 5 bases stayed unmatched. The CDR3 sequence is CASSLGSGRANEQFF. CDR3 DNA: TGCGCCAGCAGCTTAGGTAGCGGGAGGGCAAATGAGCAGTTCTTC.

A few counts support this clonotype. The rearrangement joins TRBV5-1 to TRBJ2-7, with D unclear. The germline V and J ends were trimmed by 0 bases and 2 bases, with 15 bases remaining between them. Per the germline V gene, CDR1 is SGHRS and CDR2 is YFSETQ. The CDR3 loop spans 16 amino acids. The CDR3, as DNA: TGCGCCAGCAGCTTGGGAGCGCGTAAATTGGCCTACGAGCAGTACTTC. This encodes CASSLGARKLAYEQYF.

The CDR3 loop is CSGIPRPPIGGYTF. The CDR3 DNA reads as TGCAGTGGGATTCCCCGGCCCCCGATCGGAGGCTACACCTTC. This chain joins TRBV20-1 and TRBJ1-2; D remains ambiguous. This CDR3 has 14 residues. CDR1 DFQATT and CDR2 SNEGSKA come from the germline V gene (reference sequence). Trimming pared 7 bases from V and 8 bases from J, leaving 23 bases between.